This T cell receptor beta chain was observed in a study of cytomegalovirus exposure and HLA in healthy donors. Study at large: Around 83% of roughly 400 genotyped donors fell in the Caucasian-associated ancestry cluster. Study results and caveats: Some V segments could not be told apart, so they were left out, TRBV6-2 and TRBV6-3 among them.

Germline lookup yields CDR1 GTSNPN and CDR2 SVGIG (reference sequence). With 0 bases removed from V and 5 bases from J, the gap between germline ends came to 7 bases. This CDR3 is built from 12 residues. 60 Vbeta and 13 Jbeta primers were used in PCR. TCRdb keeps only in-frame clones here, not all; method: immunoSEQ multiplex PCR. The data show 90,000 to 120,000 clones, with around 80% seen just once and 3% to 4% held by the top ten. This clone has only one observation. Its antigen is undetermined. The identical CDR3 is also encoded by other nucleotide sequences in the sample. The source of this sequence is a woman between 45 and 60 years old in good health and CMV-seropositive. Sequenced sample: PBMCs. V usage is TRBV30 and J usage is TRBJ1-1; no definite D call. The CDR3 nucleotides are TGTGCCTGGAGTGTACGAGGAACTGAAGCTTTCTTT. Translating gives CAWSVRGTEAFF.